The present TCR beta chain was sequenced within a study of blood T cells in healthy people across ages. Study-wide results and limits: Older age coincided with a roughly linear decline in TCR beta diversity per million T cells.

Isolation per sample recovered at least 7 million PBMCs. A few counts support this clonotype. Its specificity is not known. Sample-barcoded 5' priming and a J-beta primer mix drove a second PCR of about 7 to 12 cycles. At least 2.5 million CDR3-containing paired-end reads were obtained per sample. TCRdb reprocessed the 5' RACE reads with MiXCR, giving one entry per CDR3 protein. The table shows approximately 1,700,000 distinct CDR3 sequences, with approximately 40% occurring only once. The receptor was derived from a human donor in good health. Sequenced material: blood.

The CDR3 DNA follows: TGTGCCAGCAGCCTCAGGGTTGAGGACGAGCAGTACTTC. The encoded protein is CASSLRVEDEQYF. The V and J genes are TRBV13 and TRBJ2-7; D perhaps matches TRBD1 (5 bases). With 5 bases removed from V and 5 bases from J, the gap between germline ends came to 13 bases. Germline values: CDR1 PRHDT, CDR2 FYEKMQ (reference sequence). The CDR3 consists of 13 residues. Variable domain in full (rest from reference TRBV13 and TRBJ2-7): AAGVIQSPRHLIKEKRETATLKCYPIPRHDTVYWYQQGPGQDPQFLISFYEKMQSDKGSIPDRFSAQQFSDYHSELNMSSLELGDSALYFCASSLRVEDEQYFGPGTRLTVT.